Listed below are T cell receptor beta chains from one sample, sequenced in a study of blood T cell repertoires in COVID-19. Produced via immunoSEQ multiplex PCR; TCRdb's table is partial and in-frame only. Here the sample spans fewer than 250,000 clones, approximately 90% being singletons. The material sequenced was peripheral blood. The receptors were gathered from a woman aged 35 to 49 who had recovered from COVID-19. The CDR3 runs from the conserved cysteine through the conserved F or W. The order of the fields is V gene, J gene, CDR3 protein.

>TRBV20-1|TRBJ2-1
CSARQVYEQFF
>TRBV18|TRBJ2-2
CASSQRTNQLNTGELFF
>TRBV27|TRBJ2-5
CASSSPGGQETQYF
>TRBV29-1|TRBJ1-5
CSVMDEGQPQHF
>TRBV27|TRBJ1-1
CASSLATGASNTEAFF
>TRBV18|TRBJ2-5
CASSPGSAVETQYF
>TRBV2|TRBJ1-6
CASGPDRDGSPLHF
>TRBV19|TRBJ1-4
CASTTGAAGNEKLFF
>TRBV6-2/TRBV6-3|TRBJ2-1
CASSYSPASGIYNEQFF
>TRBV7-9|TRBJ2-3
CASSPGTNVDTQYF
>TRBV5-6|TRBJ1-5
CASSLLGGADQPQHF
>TRBV30|TRBJ2-3
CAWRLLASPIDTQYF
>TRBV29-1|TRBJ2-3
CSGGLLSTDTQYF
>TRBV28|TRBJ1-6
CASSLSVQLRTVNSPLHF
>TRBV5-6|TRBJ1-5
CASSDGVQPQHF
>TRBV4-3|TRBJ1-4
CASSQDLLRIATNEKLFF
>TRBV6-5|TRBJ1-2
CASSYSSLLGYTF
>TRBV30|TRBJ2-6
CAWSANTGTGDSGANVLTF
>TRBV3-1/TRBV3-2|TRBJ2-2
CASSQGPLAGGNGELFF
>TRBV12-3/TRBV12-4|TRBJ2-2
CASSQQATGELFF
>TRBV6-5|TRBJ2-7
CASSKREGPYEQYF
>TRBV19|TRBJ2-2
CASSPGGKITNTGELFF
>TRBV30|TRBJ1-1
CAWVRQGGITEAFF
>TRBV30|TRBJ1-6
CAWRLDRGGSPLHF
>TRBV3-1/TRBV3-2|TRBJ2-5
CASSGAGVETQYF
>TRBV5-1|TRBJ1-5
CASSKTGQGNQPQHF
>TRBV5-1|TRBJ2-5
CASSQGQGRGIQETQYF
>TRBV19|TRBJ2-3
CASRKSPPLAGGDTQYF
>TRBV9|TRBJ1-4
CASSLPGEKLFF
>TRBV5-1|TRBJ1-1
CASSQNLGLNTEAFF
>TRBV10-2|TRBJ1-5
CASSTGHPYQPQHF
>TRBV11-2|TRBJ2-3
CASSPGTSGGEYF
>TRBV3-1/TRBV3-2|TRBJ2-1
CASSQGFSPERNYNEQFF
>TRBV14|TRBJ2-3
CASSQTVVYDTQYF
>TRBV19|TRBJ2-1
CASSREPTLAGEQFF
>TRBV7-9|TRBJ1-6
CASSLVDSGRENSPLHF
>TRBV6-4|TRBJ1-1
CASSDLWTVNTEAFF
>TRBV27|TRBJ2-7
CASSPTQGWGEQYF
>TRBV3-1/TRBV3-2|TRBJ1-4
CASTLTTATNEKLFF
>TRBV16|TRBJ1-1
CASSQSTASGTEAFF
>TRBV6-5|TRBJ1-2
CASSRREGDGYTF
>TRBV19|TRBJ1-1
CASRTDRADYTEAFF
>TRBV18|TRBJ2-7
CASSGTGSYEQYF
>TRBV4-3|TRBJ2-5
CASSQNRGGSETQYF
>TRBV5-1|TRBJ2-2
CASSSGGASAGELFF
>TRBV7-2|TRBJ1-2
CASSVTGRYGYTF
>TRBV11-3|TRBJ2-5
CASSQGPIMGVETQYF
>TRBV2|TRBJ1-1
CASSDLGVLNTEAFF
>TRBV5-1|TRBJ2-1
CASSLEGRGSMNEQFF
>TRBV11-2|TRBJ2-5
CASSLDPGETQYF
>TRBV9|TRBJ2-5
CASSVGTSGKYQETQYF
>TRBV3-1/TRBV3-2|TRBJ2-5
CASSQVAGGQETQYF
>TRBV12-5|TRBJ1-2
CASGLGRTDYGYTF
>TRBV4-1|TRBJ1-6
CASSQEADSWDNSPLHF
>TRBV6-2/TRBV6-3|TRBJ1-5
CASSYQDRGHQPQHF
>TRBV7-9|TRBJ2-1
CASSPGTGGFWDNEQFF
>TRBV2|TRBJ2-7
CASRLGLADLYEQYF
>TRBV4-2|TRBJ2-1
CASSQDSGGHFSEQFF
>TRBV5-4|TRBJ2-7
CASGTRTGATYEQYF
>TRBV5-4|TRBJ2-1
CASSFRPLAGYNEQFF